This is a list of T cell receptor beta chains from one sample in a study of cytomegalovirus exposure and HLA in healthy donors. Measured with immunoSEQ multiplex PCR; TCRdb has only the in-frame clones, and not every one. The table lists fewer than 120,000 clones, about three quarters of them singletons. Sequenced: PBMCs. Receptors originate from a woman aged 25 to 39 in good health and CMV-seronegative. Both conserved end residues are trimmed from each CDR3. Each record gives: J gene, clone size, V gene, CDR3 protein. For some rows the clone size is stated as once, few or many, or as a class when expanded; others skip it.

TRBJ1-5,once,TRBV25-1,ASSVTGSNQPQH
TRBJ2-7,.,TRBV7-8,ASSLELAVEGIYEQY
TRBJ1-6,.,TRBV28,ASSTDRGRILYNSPLH
TRBJ1-1,.,TRBV19,ASSTDNTGTEAF
TRBJ2-1,.,TRBV27,ASSGGLTNNEQF
TRBJ2-5,.,TRBV13,ASSLYRRTSGRTRAETQY
TRBJ2-7,once,TRBV5-1,ASSFRASGEQY
TRBJ1-3,.,TRBV10-2,ASTKAESGNTIY
TRBJ1-1,few,TRBV7-9,ASSQGTAMNTEAF
TRBJ2-7,.,TRBV6-5,ASSSPTSFGGYEQY
TRBJ1-4,few,TRBV14,ASSQEVRATNEKLF
TRBJ1-3,.,TRBV13,ASSSTPVSGNTIY
TRBJ2-1,.,TRBV5-1,ASTPGGQGSNEQF
TRBJ2-5,.,TRBV4-2,ASSRNQGSGETQY
TRBJ2-7,.,TRBV7-9,ASGTVPSYEQY
TRBJ2-7,.,TRBV7-2,ASSLARDRGPQY
TRBJ2-5,.,TRBV11-3,ASSLDGQETQY
TRBJ2-2,.,TRBV5-1,ASSLGHRGDTGELF
TRBJ1-3,.,TRBV28,ASSVQGNTIY
TRBJ2-7,.,TRBV7-9,ASSNTGIYEQY
TRBJ2-1,.,TRBV5-4,ASSLRGFRSYNEQF
TRBJ2-7,.,TRBV7-8,ASSSDRLYEQY
TRBJ2-7,once,TRBV9,ASSVTGDAYEQY
TRBJ2-6,.,TRBV29-1,SAIRQGRSGANVLT
TRBJ1-5,few,TRBV19,ASTTTGPQPQH
TRBJ2-7,.,TRBV7-6,ASSLTGATYEQY
TRBJ2-2,.,TRBV7-2,ASSFSTGELF
TRBJ2-7,.,TRBV7-9,ASSPQGPSYEQY
TRBJ2-7,.,TRBV7-2,ASSVQQGLQY
TRBJ2-3,.,TRBV2,ASTGLAGVTDTQY
.,.,TRBV6-5,ASSIAGYREQY
TRBJ2-2,.,TRBV4-3,ASSQETSGGAVGELF
TRBJ1-2,few,TRBV29-1,SVDPGQVTNYGYT
.,.,TRBV6-5,ASSPPGQGAYEQY
TRBJ2-7,.,TRBV30,AWKGGAYEQY
TRBJ1-4,.,TRBV28,ASGGVREKLF
TRBJ1-5,.,TRBV19,ASGDNSNQPQH
TRBJ1-4,.,TRBV18,ASSPQGAYGNEKLF
TRBJ1-1,once,TRBV7-2,ASSSGQGAFTEAF
TRBJ1-5,.,TRBV4-1,ASSQGGGNSNQPQH
TRBJ1-3,.,TRBV27,ASRPLGFGNTIY